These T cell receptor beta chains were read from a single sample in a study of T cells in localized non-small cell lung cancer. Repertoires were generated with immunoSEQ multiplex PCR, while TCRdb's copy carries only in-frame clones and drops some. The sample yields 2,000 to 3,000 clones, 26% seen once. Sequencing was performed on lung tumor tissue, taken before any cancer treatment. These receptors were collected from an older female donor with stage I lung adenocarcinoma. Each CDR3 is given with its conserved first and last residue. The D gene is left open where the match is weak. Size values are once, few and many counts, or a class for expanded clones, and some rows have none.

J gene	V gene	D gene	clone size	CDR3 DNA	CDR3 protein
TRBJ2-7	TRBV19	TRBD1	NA	TGTGCCAGTAGTATAGATAGCCTCGGGGGCGCCGGGACAGGATCCTACGAGCAGTACTTC	CASSIDSLGGAGTGSYEQYF
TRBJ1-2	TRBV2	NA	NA	TGTGCCAGCAGTGAAGGGGTTGCTGGCTACACCTTC	CASSEGVAGYTF
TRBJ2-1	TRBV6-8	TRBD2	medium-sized	TGTGCCAGCAGTGGAATGGGACTAGCGGGCGGGATGAGCTCCTACAATGAGCAGTTCTTC	CASSGMGLAGGMSSYNEQFF
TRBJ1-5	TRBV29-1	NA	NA	TGCAGCGTTGAAGTGGAGGGGTTAGGCCAGCCCCAGCATTTT	CSVEVEGLGQPQHF
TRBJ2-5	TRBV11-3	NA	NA	TGTGCCAGCAGCCGCGGAGGGGCGGGGGAGACCCAGTACTTC	CASSRGGAGETQYF
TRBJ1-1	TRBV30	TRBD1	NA	TGTGCCTGGACCTCGAAAGGGACAGGGAACACTGAAGCTTTCTTT	CAWTSKGTGNTEAFF
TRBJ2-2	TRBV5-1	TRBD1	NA	TGCGCCAGCAGCGGACAGGGTGGGAACACCGGGGAGCTGTTTTTT	CASSGQGGNTGELFF
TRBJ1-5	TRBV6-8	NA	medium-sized	TGTGCCAGCCGCGTCGGACGATCAAATAGCAATCAGCCCCAGCATTTT	CASRVGRSNSNQPQHF
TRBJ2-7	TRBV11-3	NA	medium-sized	TGTGCCAGCAGCCCCCGAGGCAGGGCCTACGAGCAGTACTTC	CASSPRGRAYEQYF
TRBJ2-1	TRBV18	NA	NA	TGTGCCAGCTCATCTAGGCCGGGGTCCCCTGTTAAGCAGTTCTTC	CASSSRPGSPVKQFF
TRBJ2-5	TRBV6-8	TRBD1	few	TGTGCCAGCAGCGTAAGGACAGGGGGCCAGGAGACCCAGTACTTC	CASSVRTGGQETQYF
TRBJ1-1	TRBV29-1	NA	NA	TGCAGCGTAACCACAGGGCTCGGGTACACTGAAGCTTTCTTT	CSVTTGLGYTEAFF
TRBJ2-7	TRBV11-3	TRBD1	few	TGTGCCAGCAGCCCCCGGGACAGGGTGTACGAGCAGTACTTC	CASSPRDRVYEQYF
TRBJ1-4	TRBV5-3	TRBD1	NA	TGTGCCAGAAGCTTGGGGTCGACAGGGGAACTAACTAATGAAAAACTGTTTTTT	CARSLGSTGELTNEKLFF
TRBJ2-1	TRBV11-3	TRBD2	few	TGTGCCAGCAGCCCCTGGGGGGGTGGGAGGCTCGAGAATGAGCAGTTCTTC	CASSPWGGGRLENEQFF
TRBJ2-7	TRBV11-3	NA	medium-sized	TGTGCCAGCAGCTTAAGGTCGGGAGACACCTACGAGCAGTACTTC	CASSLRSGDTYEQYF
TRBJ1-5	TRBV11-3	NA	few	TGTGCCAGCAGCTTGGTTGGGGGGAATGGCCAGCCCCAGCATTTT	CASSLVGGNGQPQHF
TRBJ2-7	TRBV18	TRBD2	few	TGTGCCAGCTCACCCTCACTAGCGGCCACCTACGAGCAGTACTTC	CASSPSLAATYEQYF
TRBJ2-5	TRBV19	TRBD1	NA	TGTGCCAGTAGCGCCAGGGGGCGTGGAGAAGAGACCCAGTACTTC	CASSARGRGEETQYF
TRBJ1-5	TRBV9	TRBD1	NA	TGTGCCAGCAGCGGTGGGACAGGGAATAATCAGCCCCAGCATTTT	CASSGGTGNNQPQHF